One and the same sample provided the 23 T cell receptor beta chains below, sequenced in a study of T-cell reconstitution after alpha-beta-depleted transplantation in children (dated by TCRdb to about 2016). Library preparation was by PCR. Instrument used: Illumina HiSeq 2500. TCR libraries were prepared with molecular barcoding, using unique molecular identifiers to normalize TCRbeta repertoire quantification. Through fastp at Q25 and MiXCR, TCRdb rebuilt clones from the public reads, retaining in-frame beta chains. Records with the same CDR3 protein are collapsed into one entry carrying the most frequent genes and DNA. The sample contains about a million distinct CDR3 sequences, about 29% of them found a single time. The top ten hold 25% to 35% of the sample. The treatment or condition label, read with the paper, signifies: allogeneic hematopoietic cell transplantation with graft depleted of TCRalphabeta T cells and CD19 B cells.

Sequenced here: PBMCs, mostly from graft donor cells, sampled 360 days after TCRalphabeta/CD19-depleted stem cell transplant. These receptor sequences come from a boy less than two years old who had a stem cell transplant for SCID, so the T cells may come from the graft donor.

The chain joins TRBV4-2 to TRBJ2-1; D remains unclear. CDR3 length equals 14 residues. Trimming stripped 6 bases from V and 7 bases from J, with 16 bases between. Germline V gene sequence: CDR1 LGHNA, CDR2 YNFKEQ. The CDR3 region is CASRLTGGENEQFF. Here the CDR3 DNA reads TGTGCCAGCAGACTTACGGGCGGCGAAAATGAGCAGTTCTTC.

This clonotype has just a few counts. The chain is built from TRBV6-5 and TRBJ1-1; a possible D gene is TRBD1 (6 bases). Germline assignment: CDR1 MNHEY and CDR2 SVGAGI. The CDR3 length is 15 residues. V was cut by 4 bases and J by 5 bases, with 17 bases left in between. The CDR3 here is CASSSTGKTRTEAFF. CDR3 sequence (DNA): TGTGCCAGCAGTTCCACAGGGAAGACTCGGACTGAAGCTTTCTTT.

The chain employs TRBV4-2 and TRBJ2-5; D may be TRBD2 (6 bases). V gave up 2 bases and J gave up 1 base, with 11 bases separating them. The CDR3 has 15 amino acids. The germline V gene has CDR1 LGHNA and CDR2 YNFKEQ. CDR3: CASSQSRTTQETQYF. The DNA of the CDR3 is TGTGCCAGCAGCCAATCCAGGACTACCCAAGAGACCCAGTACTTC.

This clonotype was recorded a few times. This chain links TRBV5-1 with TRBJ2-7; the D gene is possibly TRBD2 (6 bases). Trimming pared 2 bases from V and 6 bases from J, leaving 15 bases between. Germline loops: CDR1 SGHRS, CDR2 YFSETQ. The CDR3 runs 14 residues. Here the CDR3 reads CASSFGAKAGEQYF. Here the CDR3 DNA reads TGCGCCAGCAGCTTTGGTGCAAAAGCGGGCGAGCAGTACTTC.

As concerns this clonotype: A read error may account for a junction end that differs from germline. CDR3 amino acids: CGTSAAGLASGGEQFF. The DNA for the CDR3 is TGTGGCACCAGTGCCGCGGGACTAGCGTCTGGTGGTGAGCAGTTCTTC. The chain is built from TRBV24-1 and TRBJ2-1, with 10 bases identical to TRBD2. CDR1 and CDR2 from the germline V gene are KGHDR and SFDVKD. This CDR3 is 16 amino acids long.

V usage is TRBV7-8 and J usage is TRBJ1-2, with D unclear. V lost 5 bases to trimming and J lost 4 bases, with 11 bases between them. CDR1 and CDR2 from the germline V gene are SGHVS and FQNEAQ. The CDR3 length is 13 residues. In DNA, the CDR3 is TGTGCCAGCAGCGCACGTCCGGGCTATGGCTACACCTTC. Protein: CASSARPGYGYTF.

The rearrangement uses TRBV4-3 and TRBJ2-1; D is uncertain. Germline lookup yields CDR1 LGHNA and CDR2 YSLEER. CDR3 size: 15 residues. Trimming removed 0 bases at V and 0 bases at J, with 6 bases between. CDR3 loop: CASSQEQSSYNEQFF. Written as DNA, the CDR3 is TGCGCCAGCAGCCAAGAACAGAGCTCCTACAATGAGCAGTTCTTC.

This clonotype has a handful of counts. This rearrangement joins TRBV10-3 to TRBJ2-1, with 15 bases identical to TRBD2. J was trimmed by 8 bases and V by 6 bases; bases with no gene match: 8. Germline CDR1 ENHRY, CDR2 SYGVKD. The CDR3 consists of 16 residues. In DNA form, the CDR3 reads TGTGCCATCAGCGGACTAGCGGGGGGGCGTAGGGATGAGCAGTTCTTC. Translating it yields CAISGLAGGRRDEQFF.

The rearrangement links TRBV27 to TRBJ2-7, with TRBD2 matching over 11 bases. CDR1 and CDR2 (germline): MNHEY, SMNVEV (reference sequence). CDR3 length: 17 residues. With 1 base clipped from V and 5 bases from J, the junction kept 10 bases outside the gene matches. The CDR3 nucleotides are TGTGCCAGCAGTTTATATCCCCCTAGCGGGGGGATCCACGAGCAGTACTTC. Its translation: CASSLYPPSGGIHEQYF.

This clonotype was counted a few times. This chain uses TRBV12-3 or TRBV12-4 with TRBJ1-1; the D gene is possibly TRBD1 (5 bases). This CDR3 spans 12 amino acids. V shed 8 bases and J shed 11 bases, with 18 bases lying between them. DNA of the CDR3: TGTGCCAGCGCCAGGGTGATTATTGGGGCTTTCTTT. Protein: CASARVIIGAFF.

The chain couples TRBV7-3 to TRBJ2-3; the match to TRBD1 covers 7 bases. The CDR3 is 15 residues long. Germline values: CDR1 SGHTA, CDR2 FQGTGA. V shed 6 bases, J shed 0 bases, and the junction held 6 bases outside the gene matches. Here the CDR3 reads CASRQTGASTDTQYF. The CDR3, as DNA: TGTGCCAGCAGACAAACAGGGGCGAGCACAGATACGCAGTATTTT. Full variable domain (outside the CDR3, taken from reference TRBV7-3 and TRBJ2-3): GAGVSQTPSNKVTEKGKYVELRCDPISGHTALYWYRQSLGQGPEFLIYFQGTGAADDSGLPNDRFFAVRPEGSVSTLKIQRTERGDSAVYLCASRQTGASTDTQYFGPGTRLTVL.

The CDR3 DNA reads as TGTGCCACCAGCAGAGGTCTAGCGGAGACCCAGTACTTC. It yields the protein CATSRGLAETQYF. The rearrangement joins TRBV15 to TRBJ2-5; D perhaps matches TRBD2 (6 bases). The CDR3 runs 13 residues. Germline-derived CDR1 and CDR2 are LNHNV and YYDKDF (reference sequence). The germline V and J ends were trimmed by 1 base and 5 bases, with 8 bases remaining between them.

V is TRBV7-9 and J is TRBJ2-7; 9 nucleotides align to TRBD2. V shed 5 bases, J shed 5 bases, and the junction held 13 bases outside the gene matches. CDR1 SEHNR and CDR2 FQNEAQ come from the germline V gene (reference sequence). The CDR3 has 16 amino acids. The CDR3, as DNA: TGTGCCAGCAGCCCCAGGCGGGAGGGTTCAGGGGACGAGCAGTACTTC. It codes for CASSPRREGSGDEQYF.

The chain couples TRBV6-2 or TRBV6-3 to TRBJ2-3; the match to TRBD2 covers 8 bases. The trim removed 6 bases at V and 3 bases at J, leaving 5 bases unmatched. Germline CDR1 reads MNHEY; CDR2 reads SVGEGT. This CDR3 comprises 14 residues. The CDR3 nucleotides read TGTGCCAGCAGGACCGGACTAGCTACAGATACGCAGTATTTT. This encodes CASRTGLATDTQYF.

The CDR3 DNA follows: TGTGCCAGCAGCTTAGGAAGTCGCAGGGCGGAGACCCAGTACTTC. Encoded protein: CASSLGSRRAETQYF. The chain has TRBV7-2 and TRBJ2-5, with D perhaps matching TRBD1 (5 bases). This CDR3 comprises 15 residues. The V gene lost 1 base and the J gene lost 5 bases, with 14 bases spanning the gap. Germline V gives CDR1 SGHTA, CDR2 FQGNSA.

The chain is built from TRBV28 and TRBJ2-3; D call uncertain. The germline gives CDR1 MDHEN, CDR2 SYDVKM. The CDR3 extends over 13 amino acids. V was cut by 6 bases and J by 3 bases, with 10 bases left in between. The CDR3 spells CASSLLWTDTQYF. CDR3 nucleotides: TGTGCCAGCAGCCTCTTGTGGACAGATACGCAGTATTTT. Filled out from reference TRBV28 and TRBJ2-3, the complete variable domain reads DVKVTQSSRYLVKRTGEKVFLECVQDMDHENMFWYRQDPGLGLRLIYFSYDVKMKEKGDIPEGYSVSREKKERFSLILESASTNQTSMYLCASSLLWTDTQYFGPGTRLTVL.

The chain couples TRBV6-5 to TRBJ2-7; D not certain. The length of the CDR3 is 14 residues. V lost 1 base, J lost 1 base, and 8 bases lay in between. Germline CDR1 MNHEY, CDR2 SVGAGI. Written as DNA, the CDR3 is TGTGCCAGCAGTTACTTCGTCAGGTCCTACGAGCAGTACTTC. This codes for CASSYFVRSYEQYF.

This clonotype was seen a few times. The genes are TRBV7-2 and TRBJ1-1; D is possibly TRBD1 (6 bases). Germline V gives CDR1 SGHTA, CDR2 FQGNSA. V lost 5 bases to trimming and J lost 1 base, with 17 bases between them. The CDR3 runs 16 residues. The CDR3 here is CASSPSRGQANTEAFF. In DNA form, the CDR3 reads TGTGCCAGCAGCCCATCGCGGGGGCAGGCGAACACTGAAGCTTTCTTT. Full variable domain (remainder filled in from reference TRBV7-2 and TRBJ1-1): GAGVSQSPSNKVTEKGKDVELRCDPISGHTALYWYRQSLGQGLEFLIYFQGNSAPDKSGLPSDRFSAERTGGSVSTLTIQRTQQEDSAVYLCASSPSRGQANTEAFFGQGTRLTVV.

The chain carries TRBV28 and TRBJ2-3; no clear D gene. There are 13 residues in the CDR3. In germline, CDR1 is MDHEN, CDR2 SYDVKM. V dropped 6 bases and J dropped 0 bases, with 7 bases sitting between them. CDR3 nucleotide sequence: TGTGCCAGCAGCCATACTAGCACAGATACGCAGTATTTT. Its protein product is CASSHTSTDTQYF.

The rearrangement links TRBV5-1 to TRBJ1-2; D remains ambiguous. V lost 4 bases to trimming and J lost 0 bases, with 16 bases between them. CDR1 SGHRS and CDR2 YFSETQ come from the germline V gene. This CDR3 is 16 amino acids long. The CDR3, as DNA: TGCGCCAGCAGCCCGGAGGGCTCAAGAGCTAACTATGGCTACACCTTC. It encodes CASSPEGSRANYGYTF.

In this sample, this clonotype turned up a few times. The chain joins TRBV4-1 to TRBJ1-5; D possibly corresponds to TRBD1 (6 bases). CDR1 is MGHRA and CDR2 is YSYEKL in the germline V gene. Trimming shortened V by 0 bases and J by 5 bases, and 11 bases separated the two germline ends. The CDR3 extends over 15 amino acids. As DNA, the CDR3 is TGCGCCAGCAGCCAAGATCCGGGACACGATCAGCCCCAGCATTTT. Protein product: CASSQDPGHDQPQHF.

The chain is built from TRBV20-1 and TRBJ1-1; D remains ambiguous. CDR3 length: 11 residues. Trimming left V 3 bases short and J 1 base short, with 3 bases between. Germline V lookup: CDR1 DFQATT, CDR2 SNEGSKA (reference sequence). The DNA for the CDR3 is TGCAGTGCTAGCAAGAACACTGAAGCTTTCTTT. Residues: CSASKNTEAFF.

The chain combines TRBV5-1 with TRBJ2-7; no clear D gene. The V end was cut by 3 bases, the J end by 2 bases, with 6 bases between. This CDR3 has 12 amino acids. Germline lookup yields CDR1 SGHRS and CDR2 YFSETQ. CDR3 bases: TGCGCCAGCAGCTCGATCCCCTACGAGCAGTACTTC. This translates into CASSSIPYEQYF.